This entry lists 24 T cell receptor beta chains sequenced from one sample in a study of blood T cell repertoires in COVID-19. Profiling relied on immunoSEQ multiplex PCR, and the TCRdb table lists in-frame clones only, not all of them. Here the sample spans 200,000 to 250,000 clones, 88% being singletons. The sample taken for sequencing was PBMCs or T cells enriched from blood (not recorded which). The receptors come from a woman aged 50 to 60 with acute COVID-19.

The J gene is TRBJ2-1, the V gene TRBV6-5; the D gene is possibly TRBD2 (6 bases). Per the germline V gene, CDR1 is MNHEY and CDR2 is SVGAGI. The CDR3 totals 14 residues. V was cut by 4 bases and J by 3 bases, with 10 bases left in between. The CDR3 nucleotides are TGTGCCAGCAGTTCCTGGGGAGGCTACAATGAGCAGTTCTTC. Protein product: CASSSWGGYNEQFF.

This sequence joins TRBV5-1 and TRBJ1-6; no clear D gene. V gave up 5 bases and J gave up 8 bases, with 14 bases separating them. CDR3 length: 14 amino acids. The germline CDR1 and CDR2 sequences are SGHRS and YFSETQ. CDR3 amino acids: CASRIEQSYSPLHF. CDR3 bases: TGCGCCAGCAGAATCGAACAGTCTTATTCACCCCTCCACTTT.

The chain carries TRBV7-2 and TRBJ2-7; weak D call: TRBD2 (6 bases). Germline CDR1 reads SGHTA; CDR2 reads FQGNSA. Trimming stripped 0 bases from V and 5 bases from J, with 11 bases between. This CDR3 has 14 residues. The CDR3 DNA sequence: TGTGCCAGCAGCTTAGCGGGGACTCGGAACGAGCAGTACTTC. Translation gives CASSLAGTRNEQYF. The full variable domain, rest sourced from reference TRBV7-2 and TRBJ2-7, is GAGVSQSPSNKVTEKGKDVELRCDPISGHTALYWYRQSLGQGLEFLIYFQGNSAPDKSGLPSDRFSAERTGGSVSTLTIQRTQQEDSAVYLCASSLAGTRNEQYFGPGTRLTVT.

The V gene is TRBV10-3, the J gene TRBJ1-2, with 11 nucleotides matching TRBD1. The CDR3 is 13 amino acids. Germline CDR1 reads ENHRY; CDR2 reads SYGVKD. V dropped 10 bases and J dropped 8; count of bases not matched to a gene: 9. Here the CDR3 reads CATSLGQGDGYTF. The DNA of the CDR3 is TGTGCCACTTCCTTGGGACAGGGGGACGGCTACACCTTC.

The V and J genes are TRBV6-1 and TRBJ1-6; D perhaps matches TRBD1 (6 bases). V was shortened by 5 bases and J by 4 bases, with 6 bases between the two germline ends. There are 13 residues in the CDR3. The V gene's germline CDR1 is MNHNS and CDR2 SASEGT. The CDR3 is CASSTGYNSPLHF. CDR3 in DNA: TGTGCCAGCAGTACAGGGTATAATTCACCCCTCCACTTT.

V usage is TRBV7-2 and J usage is TRBJ2-7, with 11 bases that match TRBD2. Germline CDR1 is SGHTA and CDR2 is FQGNSA. The CDR3 is made up of 15 amino acids. Germline trimming cut 4 bases from V and 7 bases from J; bases unmatched to any gene: 9. CDR3 region: CASSSDSGRAGEQYF. CDR3 DNA: TGTGCCAGCAGCTCTGATAGCGGGAGGGCGGGAGAGCAGTACTTC. The variable domain in full, completed from reference TRBV7-2 and TRBJ2-7, reads GAGVSQSPSNKVTEKGKDVELRCDPISGHTALYWYRQSLGQGLEFLIYFQGNSAPDKSGLPSDRFSAERTGGSVSTLTIQRTQQEDSAVYLCASSSDSGRAGEQYFGPGTRLTVT.

This rearrangement joins TRBV5-1 to TRBJ1-5; tentatively, D is TRBD1 (6 bases). Germline assignment: CDR1 SGHRS and CDR2 YFSETQ. The CDR3 totals 14 residues. V was cut by 2 bases and J by 6 bases, with 12 bases left in between. The CDR3 loop is CASSFSGAGQPQHF. The CDR3 region has the DNA TGCGCCAGCAGCTTTTCAGGGGCTGGTCAGCCCCAGCATTTT.

V and J are TRBV7-9 and TRBJ2-1; D might be TRBD2 (5 bases). CDR1 is SEHNR and CDR2 is FQNEAQ in the germline V gene (reference sequence). The CDR3 consists of 11 residues. Trimming cost V 7 bases and J 8 bases, with 9 bases left between them. CDR3 in amino acids: CASTPSYEQFF. The CDR3 DNA sequence: TGTGCCAGCACCCCTAGCTATGAGCAGTTCTTC.

The chain couples TRBV7-2 to TRBJ2-2; 11 nucleotides line up with TRBD2. The CDR3 length is 16 residues. Germline lookup yields CDR1 SGHTA and CDR2 FQGNSA. With V trimmed by 7 bases and J by 7 bases, 11 bases remained unmatched. The CDR3 protein is CASTGGLAGVNGELFF. The CDR3 DNA follows: TGTGCCAGCACGGGAGGACTAGCGGGCGTTAACGGGGAGCTGTTTTTT.

This chain connects TRBV18 to TRBJ1-1, with D possibly matching TRBD1 (6 bases). The V end lost 0 bases, the J end lost 1 base, and 9 bases lay between the germline ends. This CDR3 has 15 amino acids. The germline gives CDR1 KGHSH, CDR2 LQKENI. The CDR3 region is CASSPPLQGNTEAFF. The CDR3 nucleotides are TGTGCCAGCTCACCACCCTTACAGGGGAACACTGAAGCTTTCTTT. The full variable domain, with the rest looked up from reference TRBV18 and TRBJ1-1, is NAGVMQNPRHLVRRRGQEARLRCSPMKGHSHVYWYRQLPEEGLKFMVYLQKENIIDESGMPKERFSAEFPKEGPSILRIQQVVRGDSAAYFCASSPPLQGNTEAFFGQGTRLTVV.

The chain joins TRBV27 to TRBJ2-7, with D perhaps TRBD2 (6 bases). The CDR3 consists of 11 residues. V shed 11 bases and J shed 0 bases, with 8 bases lying between them. CDR1 and CDR2 from the germline V gene are MNHEY and SMNVEV (reference sequence). CDR3 coding DNA: TGTGCCGCGGGACCCTCCTACGAGCAGTACTTC. It translates to CAAGPSYEQYF.

This chain connects TRBV7-2 to TRBJ2-2, with TRBD1 as a possible D gene (6 bases). The CDR3 contains 15 residues. V shed 4 bases and J shed 3 bases, with 12 bases lying between them. In germline, CDR1 is SGHTA, CDR2 FQGNSA. CDR3 nucleotides: TGTGCCAGCAGCTCAGGGGACGGACACACCGGGGAGCTGTTTTTT. Protein product: CASSSGDGHTGELFF.

This clone was observed once. DNA of the CDR3: TGTGCCTCACACCTCGACAGGTCTGGAAACACCATATATTTT. Its translation: CASHLDRSGNTIYF. V is TRBV30 and J is TRBJ1-3; D is perhaps TRBD1 (6 bases). V lost 7 bases to trimming and J lost 1 base, with 14 bases between them. The CDR3 spans 14 residues. The germline V gene encodes CDR1 GTSNPN and CDR2 SVGIG (reference sequence).

This chain joins TRBV10-3 and TRBJ2-7, with a possible D match to TRBD1 (6 bases). CDR3 size: 15 residues. The ends were cut back, 6 bases at V and 1 base at J, with 16 bases in the middle. CDR1 is ENHRY and CDR2 is SYGVKD in the germline V gene. The CDR3 DNA reads as TGTGCCATCAGCCTTCAGGGGCTGGGGTCCTACGAGCAGTACTTC. Protein product: CAISLQGLGSYEQYF.

V and J are TRBV29-1 and TRBJ2-7; D ambiguous. The V end was cut by 4 bases, the J end by 5 bases, with 3 bases between. This CDR3 contains 9 residues. From germline, CDR1 is SQVTM and CDR2 ANQGSEA. The CDR3 region has the DNA TGCAGCGTTGTTAACGAGCAGTACTTC. Encoded protein: CSVVNEQYF.

This sequence joins TRBV24-1 and TRBJ2-3, with 7 bases lining up with TRBD1. The CDR3 is 13 amino acids. V shed 9 bases, J shed 3 bases, and the junction held 5 bases outside the gene matches. The germline V gene has CDR1 KGHDR and CDR2 SFDVKD. CDR3 in DNA: TGTGCCACCGCCGGGACAGAGACAGATACGCAGTATTTT. This encodes CATAGTETDTQYF.

The chain is built from TRBV27 and TRBJ2-7; 12 positions agree with TRBD2. CDR3 size: 15 residues. The germline CDR1 and CDR2 sequences are MNHEY and SMNVEV (reference sequence). V was clipped by 6 bases and J by 3 bases; unmatched bases: 6. The CDR3: CASRGLAGHGYEQYF. In nucleotides, the CDR3 is TGTGCCAGCAGGGGACTAGCGGGCCATGGCTACGAGCAGTACTTC.

The CDR3 sequence is CASSVAGQGGTYEQYF. CDR3 DNA sequence: TGTGCCAGCAGCGTAGCCGGACAGGGTGGTACCTACGAGCAGTACTTC. V usage is TRBV9 and J usage is TRBJ2-7, with TRBD1 matching over 8 bases. The CDR3 sequence is 16 residues long. Germline lookup yields CDR1 SGDLS and CDR2 YYNGEE. The V gene end was trimmed by 0 bases and the J gene end by 2 bases; junction bases not matched to a gene: 7.

This rearrangement joins TRBV30 to TRBJ1-1; D unresolved. V was clipped by 6 bases and J by 0 bases, with 11 bases between them. Germline CDR1 GTSNPN, CDR2 SVGIG (reference sequence). CDR3 length equals 13 residues. The CDR3 DNA reads TGTGCCTGCGGAGCCGACATGAACACTGAAGCTTTCTTT. It encodes CACGADMNTEAFF.

V and J are TRBV5-1 and TRBJ2-5; 9 positions match TRBD1. From germline, CDR1 is SGHRS and CDR2 YFSETQ. CDR3 size: 14 residues. V trimming: 4 bases; J trimming: 5 bases; junction bases outside the gene matches: 6. The CDR3 spells CASSPNRGQETQYF. The CDR3 DNA sequence: TGCGCCAGCAGCCCCAACAGGGGGCAGGAGACCCAGTACTTC.

There are a few counts of this clone. The V and J genes are TRBV5-1 and TRBJ2-7, with 7 bases identical to TRBD1. Per germline, CDR1 SGHRS and CDR2 YFSETQ. V shed 0 bases, J shed 3 bases, and the junction held 9 bases outside the gene matches. The CDR3 is 16 residues long. CDR3 loop: CASSLAQQGISYEQYF. The CDR3 DNA reads TGCGCCAGCAGCTTGGCCCAACAGGGGATTAGCTACGAGCAGTACTTC.

The chain carries TRBV11-2 and TRBJ2-7, with D possibly being TRBD2 (6 bases). The CDR3 contains 14 residues. Trimming shortened V by 5 bases and J by 5 bases, and 16 bases separated the two germline ends. Per the germline V gene, CDR1 is SGHAT and CDR2 is FQNNGV. The DNA of the CDR3 is TGTGCCAGCAGCCCCCCCGGGAGCGCCCACGAGCAGTACTTC. Translated, it gives CASSPPGSAHEQYF. The variable domain in full, with the rest retrieved from reference TRBV11-2 and TRBJ2-7, is EAGVAQSPRYKIIEKRQSVAFWCNPISGHATLYWYQQILGQGPKLLIQFQNNGVVDDSQLPKDRFSAERLKGVDSTLKIQPAKLEDSAVYLCASSPPGSAHEQYFGPGTRLTVT.

The rearrangement joins TRBV7-8 to TRBJ2-3; 7 nucleotides line up with TRBD1. This CDR3 is 16 amino acids long. Germline CDR1 reads SGHVS; CDR2 reads FQNEAQ. V shed 1 base and J 2 bases; nucleotides not matched to a gene: 6. The CDR3 nucleotides read TGTGCCAGCAGCTTAGACTCCGGGACAGACACAGATACGCAGTATTTT. The encoded protein is CASSLDSGTDTDTQYF.

The V call is TRBV5-1, the J call TRBJ2-1; perhaps TRBD2 as D (6 bases). CDR3 length: 15 residues. CDR1 SGHRS and CDR2 YFSETQ come from the germline V gene. V was trimmed by 2 bases and J by 0 bases, leaving 9 bases between them. The CDR3 sequence: CASSLLAASYNEQFF. The CDR3 DNA follows: TGCGCCAGCAGCTTATTAGCGGCCTCCTACAATGAGCAGTTCTTC.